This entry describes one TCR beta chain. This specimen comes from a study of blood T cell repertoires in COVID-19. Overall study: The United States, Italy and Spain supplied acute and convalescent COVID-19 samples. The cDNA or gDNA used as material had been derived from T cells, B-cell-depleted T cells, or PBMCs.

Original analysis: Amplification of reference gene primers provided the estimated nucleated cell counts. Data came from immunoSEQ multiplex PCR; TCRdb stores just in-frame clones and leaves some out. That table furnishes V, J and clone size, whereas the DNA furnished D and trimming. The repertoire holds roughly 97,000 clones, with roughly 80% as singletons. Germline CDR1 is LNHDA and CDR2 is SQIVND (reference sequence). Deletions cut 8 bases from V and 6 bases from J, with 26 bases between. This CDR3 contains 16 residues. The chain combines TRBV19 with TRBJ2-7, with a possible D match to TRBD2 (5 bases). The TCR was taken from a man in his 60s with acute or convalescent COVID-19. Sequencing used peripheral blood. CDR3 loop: CASFFSPARAVCEQYV. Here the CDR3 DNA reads TGTGCCAGTTTTTTTTCCCCGGCGAGGGCCGTATGCGAGCAGTACGTC.